The T cell receptor (beta chain) described here comes from a study of identical twins. V lost 2 bases, J lost 6 bases, and 2 bases stayed unmatched. CDR3 size: 14 residues. Germline V lookup: CDR1 MNHEY, CDR2 SVGAGI. In TCRdb, the 5' RACE reads were re-called with MiXCR into one record per CDR3 protein. The sample records some 320,000 distinct CDR3 sequences, 9% to 15% being singletons. This clonotype was seen at least ten times. What it binds is not known. Study conclusions and caveats: Cross-sectional statistical analysis, not tracking of the same donors, underpinned the conclusions.

This same sample was also taken into another study, of yellow fever vaccine responses in identical twins.

This sequence originates from a woman aged 18 to 35 in good health. The chain links TRBV6-5 to TRBJ2-7; TRBD1 matches 12 bases. Material for sequencing was CD8+ T cells sorted from blood. The CDR3 sequence: CASSYGTGGGEQYF. The CDR3 region has the DNA TGTGCCAGCAGTTACGGGACAGGGGGCGGCGAGCAGTACTTC.